Below, one TCR beta chain is given with its context. It has no known antigen specificity. It has no much larger one-base neighbor in the sample; base qualities were not kept. This entry belongs to a study of T cell responses to AZD1222 COVID-19 vaccine (dated by TCRdb to 2020 to 2023). About the investigation overall: Because spike-specific TCR depth and breadth did not differ between the two schedules, AZD1222 recipients who got a second dose at roughly 4 weeks were pooled with those who got a second dose at roughly 12 weeks. Trial participants were enrolled by age into subgroups of 18-55, 56-69 and 70-plus years, and around 140, 26 and 57 TCR-sequenced participants, respectively, were included in these subgroups. TCR sequencing covered about 230 trial participants: about 210 given two doses of AZD1222 and 26 given two doses of MenACWY control vaccine.

The CDR3 regions of human TCRbeta chains were analyzed by immunosequencing. Regarding the original processing steps: Repertoire TCRs were checked for matches against a reference library of SARS-CoV-2-specific TCRs that had been generated using the MIRA antigen-specificity platform. Breadth was defined as the fraction of unique TCRs that were SARS-CoV-2-associated, and depth was defined as the fraction of total T cells that were SARS-CoV-2-associated. Using the MIRA data, each spike-specific TCR was assigned both to the spike region to which the TCR was reactive and to a CD4 or CD8 class. Log10-transformed breadth and depth values were compared by one-way ANOVA with Sidak's multiple comparisons tests. TCRdb limited this immuneACCESS table to in-frame rearrangements with V and J called. A share of clones is missing; checked studies link under half to unresolved V genes, and the rest is unexplained. V, J and clone size are taken as reported in that table, and D and trimming were inferred from the DNA itself. Within this sample are more than 110,000 clones, with 85% to 90% of them counted one time only. The ten largest clones capture 3% to 4.5% of the sample.

The time point label, as the study defines it: baseline before first vaccination. Vaccinee samples came from UK trials COV001 and COV002, including a single-blind randomized controlled phase 2/3 trial of AZD1222 (ChAdOx1 nCoV-19) in healthy adults. Trial participant PBMC samples were collected at day 0 and day 28 after the second dose for TCRbeta chain sequencing. Points the paper makes about the study in general: Conclusions about previously exposed vaccinees were limited because only six AZD1222 recipients were SARS-CoV-2 seropositive at baseline. Participants were mostly white British and included more females than males, and it was suggested by the authors that clonal diversity may have been underestimated. Reportedly, almost half of the unique spike-specific TCRs recognized epitopes lying outside the regions that are mutated in the B.1.351 and B.1.1.7 variants. Vaccine-associated CD4 TCRs spanned the whole spike protein, with dominant responses in regions 160-218 and 743-854. After two AZD1222 doses, both the breadth and the depth of spike-specific TCRs were significantly higher than at day 0 and than in MenACWY recipients. Because no day 14 peak-response samples were available, the repertoires could be characterized only after the peak T cell response. In the small 56-69-year group, the increase in depth fell short of significance, most likely because of low power.

Per the germline V gene (reference sequence), MNHEY is the CDR1 and SMNVEV is the CDR2. The CDR3 measures 15 amino acids from cysteine to phenylalanine. The kept DNA is CDR3 alone, 45 bases in frame from the first base. The junction shows trimming of 5 bases on V and 0 bases on J, plus 11 bases between the germline ends. This specimen consisted of peripheral blood, obtained on day 0 of AZD1222 vaccination. This sequence originates from an adult in good health. The sequence is built from TRBV27 and TRBJ1-3, with TRBD1 tentatively as D gene (5 bases match). The CDR3 has the sequence CASSPLDSSGNTIYF. The DNA sequence follows: TGTGCCAGCAGTCCCCTAGACAGCTCTGGAAACACCATATATTTT.